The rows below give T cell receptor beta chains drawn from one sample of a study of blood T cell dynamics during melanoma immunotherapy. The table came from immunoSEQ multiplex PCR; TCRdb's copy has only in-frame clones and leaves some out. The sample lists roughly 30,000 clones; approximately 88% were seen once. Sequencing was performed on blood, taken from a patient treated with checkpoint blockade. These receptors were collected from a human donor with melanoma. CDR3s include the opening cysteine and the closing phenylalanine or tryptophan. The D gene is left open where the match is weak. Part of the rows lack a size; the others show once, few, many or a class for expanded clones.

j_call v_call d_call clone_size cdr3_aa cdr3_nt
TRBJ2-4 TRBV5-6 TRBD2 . CASSPGLAGGRNIQYF TGTGCCAGCAGCCCAGGACTAGCGGGAGGGAGGAACATTCAGTACTTC
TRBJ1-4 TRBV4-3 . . CASSQEFAGSGNEKLFF TGCGCCAGCAGCCAAGAGTTCGCGGGGAGTGGTAATGAAAAACTGTTTTTT
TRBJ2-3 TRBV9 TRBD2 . CASSEGLARTDTQYF TGTGCCAGCAGCGAGGGACTAGCGCGCACAGATACGCAGTATTTT
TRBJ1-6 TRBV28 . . CASSLGTLHF TGTGCCAGCAGTTTAGGGACCCTCCACTTT
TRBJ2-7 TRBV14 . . CASSQDRGFKQYF TGTGCCAGCAGCCAAGATCGGGGTTTCAAGCAGTACTTC
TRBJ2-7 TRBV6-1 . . CASSERVGGYEQYF TGTGCCAGCAGTGAAAGGGTGGGGGGCTACGAGCAGTACTTC
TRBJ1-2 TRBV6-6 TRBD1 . CASSYGQGDAYGYTF TGTGCCAGCAGTTACGGACAGGGGGATGCCTATGGCTACACCTTC
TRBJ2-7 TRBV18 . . CASSPIRRGLGEQYF TGTGCCAGCTCACCCATCAGACGGGGGCTCGGCGAGCAGTACTTC
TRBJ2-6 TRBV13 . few CASSLDTGNGANVLTF TGTGCCAGCAGCTTGGATACAGGGAATGGGGCCAACGTCCTGACTTTC
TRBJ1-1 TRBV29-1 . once CSVLGGGSVIPEAFF TGCAGCGTCCTGGGGGGCGGGTCGGTTATACCTGAAGCTTTCTTT
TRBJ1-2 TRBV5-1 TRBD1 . CASRGTASLYGYTF TGCGCCAGCAGGGGGACAGCTTCCCTCTATGGCTACACCTTC
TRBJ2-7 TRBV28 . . CASSTVRTIYEQYF TGTGCCAGCAGCACCGTTCGGACAATCTACGAGCAGTACTTC
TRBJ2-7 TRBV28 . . CASSHITVSYEQYF TGTGCCAGCAGCCATATAACTGTGTCCTACGAGCAGTACTTC
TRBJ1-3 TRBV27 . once CASSPGQGGRGNTIYF TGTGCCAGCAGCCCGGGCCAGGGAGGGCGGGGAAACACCATATATTTT
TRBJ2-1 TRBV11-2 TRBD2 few CASSRPSGGAGNEQFF TGTGCCAGCAGCCGACCTAGCGGGGGGGCCGGCAATGAGCAGTTCTTC
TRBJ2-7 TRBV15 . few CATSREADSGQYF TGTGCCACCAGCAGAGAGGCGGACAGCGGGCAGTACTTC
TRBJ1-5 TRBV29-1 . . CSVGSGGNQPQHF TGCAGCGTTGGTTCTGGTGGCAATCAGCCCCAGCATTTT
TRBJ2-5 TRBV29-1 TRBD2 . CSVRTPGVRGGNTQYF TGCAGCGTCCGAACCCCCGGGGTGCGGGGGGGAAACACCCAGTACTTC
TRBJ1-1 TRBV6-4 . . CASKQAWDTEAFF TGTGCCAGCAAACAGGCTTGGGACACTGAAGCTTTCTTT
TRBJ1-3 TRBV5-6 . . CASSLWINGRNTIYF TGTGCCAGCAGCTTATGGATTAACGGGAGAAACACCATATATTTT
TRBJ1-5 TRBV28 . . CASSRIRGQNQPQHF TGTGCCAGCAGCCGGATCCGGGGTCAAAATCAGCCCCAGCATTTT
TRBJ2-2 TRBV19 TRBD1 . CASSTFTPGQGTSYTGELFF TGTGCCAGTAGTACCTTTACTCCGGGACAGGGTACGTCCTACACCGGGGAGCTGTTTTTT
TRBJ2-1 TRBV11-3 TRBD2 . CASSRTSGPNNEQFF TGTGCCAGCAGCAGGACTAGCGGGCCTAACAATGAGCAGTTCTTC
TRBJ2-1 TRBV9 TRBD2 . CASSVEVAGRYNEQFF TGTGCCAGCAGCGTAGAAGTAGCGGGAAGGTACAATGAGCAGTTCTTC
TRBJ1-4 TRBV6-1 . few CAISDIATNEKLFF TGTGCCATCAGCGACATTGCAACTAATGAAAAACTGTTTTTT
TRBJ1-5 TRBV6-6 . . CASSYILGYDNQPQHF TGTGCCAGCAGTTACATTTTGGGATATGACAATCAGCCCCAGCATTTT
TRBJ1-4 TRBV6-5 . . CASSYGVPALEKLFF TGTGCCAGCAGTTACGGGGTCCCAGCATTAGAAAAACTGTTTTTT
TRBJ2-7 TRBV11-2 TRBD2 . CASSSGTSGAEQYF TGTGCCAGCAGTTCCGGGACTAGCGGGGCCGAGCAGTACTTC
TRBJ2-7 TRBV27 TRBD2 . CASSQTRTSGSHEQYF TGTGCCAGCAGTCAGACCCGGACTAGCGGGAGTCACGAGCAGTACTTC
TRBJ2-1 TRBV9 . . CASSVAGHSYNEQFF TGTGCCAGCAGCGTAGCTGGACACTCCTACAATGAGCAGTTCTTC
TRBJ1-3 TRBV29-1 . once CSVVVAGNTIYF TGCAGCGTTGTGGTGGCTGGAAACACCATATATTTT
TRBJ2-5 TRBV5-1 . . CASSLDAGVRETQYF TGCGCCAGCAGCTTGGATGCTGGAGTCCGAGAGACCCAGTACTTC
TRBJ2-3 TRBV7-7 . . CASSLAAEGATQYF TGTGCTAGCAGCTTAGCGGCAGAGGGGGCTACGCAGTATTTT
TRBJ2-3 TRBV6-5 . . CASSPVGGAVDTQYF TGTGCCAGCAGCCCAGTTGGGGGGGCGGTAGATACGCAGTATTTT
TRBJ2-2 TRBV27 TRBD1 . CASSLQGAGTGELFF TGTGCCAGCAGTTTACAGGGGGCAGGGACCGGGGAGCTGTTTTTT
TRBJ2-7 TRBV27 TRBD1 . CASSADGTGGDEQYF TGTGCCAGCAGCGCCGACGGGACAGGGGGTGACGAGCAGTACTTC
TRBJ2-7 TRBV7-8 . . CASSLRPSVGYEQYF TGTGCCAGCAGCTTAAGGCCTAGCGTCGGCTACGAGCAGTACTTC
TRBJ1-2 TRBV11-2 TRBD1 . CASSLAGQSGYGYTF TGTGCCAGCAGCTTAGCGGGACAGTCGGGCTATGGCTACACCTTC
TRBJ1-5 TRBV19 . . CASSNLGGNQPQHF TGTGCCAGTTCTAATCTCGGGGGCAATCAGCCCCAGCATTTT
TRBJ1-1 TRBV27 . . CASSFSGVNTEAFF TGTGCCAGCAGTTTTTCCGGGGTGAACACTGAAGCTTTCTTT
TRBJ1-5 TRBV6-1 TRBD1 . CAGRQGDQPQHF TGTGCCGGACGACAGGGGGATCAGCCCCAGCATTTT
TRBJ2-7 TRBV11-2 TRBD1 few CASSLGAGGTYEQYF TGTGCCAGCAGCTTAGGGGCAGGGGGTACCTACGAGCAGTACTTC
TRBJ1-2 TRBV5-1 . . CASSARNLREANYGYTF TGCGCCAGCAGCGCCCGAAACCTACGGGAAGCTAACTATGGCTACACCTTC
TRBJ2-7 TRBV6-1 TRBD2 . CASSEPGLAASYEQYF TGTGCCAGCAGTGAGCCGGGACTAGCGGCTTCCTACGAGCAGTACTTC
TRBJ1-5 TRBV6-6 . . CASSSQTAQPQHF TGTGCCAGCAGTTCCCAGACAGCTCAGCCCCAGCATTTT
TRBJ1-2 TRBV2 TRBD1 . CASSAVTGGSYGYTF TGTGCCAGCAGTGCCGTCACAGGGGGGAGCTATGGCTACACCTTC
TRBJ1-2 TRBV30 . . CAWSVKQGRQLF TGTGCCTGGAGTGTAAAACAGGGTCGGCAGCTCTTC